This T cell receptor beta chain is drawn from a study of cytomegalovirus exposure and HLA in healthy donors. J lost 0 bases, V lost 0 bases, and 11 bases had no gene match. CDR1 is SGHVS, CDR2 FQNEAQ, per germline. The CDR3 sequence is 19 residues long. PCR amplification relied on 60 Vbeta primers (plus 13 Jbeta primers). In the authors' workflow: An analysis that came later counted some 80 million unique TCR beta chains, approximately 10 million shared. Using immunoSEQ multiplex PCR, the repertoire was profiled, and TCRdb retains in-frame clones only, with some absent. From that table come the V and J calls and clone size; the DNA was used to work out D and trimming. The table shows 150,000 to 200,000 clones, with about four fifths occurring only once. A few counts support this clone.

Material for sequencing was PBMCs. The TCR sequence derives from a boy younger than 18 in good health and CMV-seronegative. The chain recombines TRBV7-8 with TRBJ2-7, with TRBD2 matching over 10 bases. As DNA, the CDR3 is TGTGCCAGCAGCTTAGCTCTTACTAGCGGGGCTGCTAACTCCTACGAGCAGTACTTC. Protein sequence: CASSLALTSGAANSYEQYF.